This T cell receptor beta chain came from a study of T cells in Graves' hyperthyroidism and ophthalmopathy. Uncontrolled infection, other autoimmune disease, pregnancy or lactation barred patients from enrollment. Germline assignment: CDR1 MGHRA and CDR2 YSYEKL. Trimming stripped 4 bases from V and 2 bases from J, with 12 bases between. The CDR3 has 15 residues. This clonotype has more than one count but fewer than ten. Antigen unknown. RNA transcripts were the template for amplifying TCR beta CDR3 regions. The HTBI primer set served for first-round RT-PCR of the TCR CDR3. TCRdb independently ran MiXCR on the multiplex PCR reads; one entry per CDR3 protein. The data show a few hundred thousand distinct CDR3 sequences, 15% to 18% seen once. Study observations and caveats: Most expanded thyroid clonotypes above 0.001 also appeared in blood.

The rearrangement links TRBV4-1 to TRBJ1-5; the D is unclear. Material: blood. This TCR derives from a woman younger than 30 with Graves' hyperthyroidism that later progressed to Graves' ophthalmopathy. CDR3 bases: TGCGCCAGCAGCCTGGACTCCTTCGGCAATCAGCCCCAGCATTTT. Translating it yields CASSLDSFGNQPQHF.